The T cell receptor (beta chain) under discussion was sequenced for a study of blood T cell repertoires in COVID-19. About the research overall: The study drew acute and convalescent COVID-19 samples from the United States, Italy and Spain.

Assay: immunoSEQ multiplex PCR; the TCRdb copy retains only in-frame clones and omits some. This table has more than 150,000 clones, about 85% appearing once. CDR3 size: 14 residues. Looked up from germline, CDR1 is SGDLS and CDR2 is YYNGEE. V was clipped by 4 bases and J by 1 base; unmatched bases: 3. The clonotype originates from a man in his 70s who had recovered from COVID-19. The V gene is TRBV9, the J gene TRBJ1-1, with 8 bases identical to TRBD1. Sequencing used peripheral blood. CDR3 sequence (DNA): TGTGCCAGCAGCAGACAGGGGAAGAACACTGAAGCTTTCTTT. This gives the protein CASSRQGKNTEAFF.